The 6 T cell receptor beta chains presented below share a single source sample, sequenced in a study of T cell changes during pregnancy in multiple sclerosis. Here immunoSEQ multiplex PCR was the method, and the copy in TCRdb shows in-frame clones only, minus some. The sample yields over 45,000 clones, about 91% seen once. Sequenced here: CD4+ T cells from peripheral blood mononuclear cells, sampled in the second trimester of pregnancy. The receptor set was obtained from a female donor with multiple sclerosis, enrolled in a pregnancy study.

The chain employs TRBV2 and TRBJ2-3; 12 bases are shared with TRBD2. The length of the CDR3 is 19 residues. With 7 bases clipped from V and 2 bases from J, the junction kept 16 bases outside the gene matches. Germline V lookup: CDR1 SNHLY, CDR2 FYNNEI. The CDR3 protein is CASTSYRVGLAGTTDTQYF. Written as DNA, the CDR3 is TGTGCCAGCACGAGTTACAGGGTAGGACTAGCGGGGACCACAGATACGCAGTATTTT.

The J gene is TRBJ2-1, the V gene TRBV6-6, with D tentatively TRBD2 (6 bases). V shed 0 bases and J shed 7 bases, with 16 bases lying between them. This CDR3 region has 16 residues. In germline, CDR1 is MNHNY, CDR2 SVGAGI (reference sequence). CDR3 DNA: TGTGCCAGCAGTTACTCTAGCGGAGACCGAGGGAATGAGCAGTTCTTC. This gives the protein CASSYSSGDRGNEQFF.

The chain carries TRBV9 and TRBJ2-1, with 11 bases identical to TRBD1. Germline V gene sequence: CDR1 SGDLS, CDR2 YYNGEE. Trimming at V came to 0 bases and at J to 3 bases, leaving 2 bases not matched to a gene. The CDR3 runs to 16 residues. CDR3 sequence: CASSVVGTGGYNEQFF. CDR3 nucleotide sequence: TGTGCCAGCAGCGTAGTTGGGACAGGGGGCTACAATGAGCAGTTCTTC.

The chain is built from TRBV9 and TRBJ2-2; D gene uncertain. The germline V gene encodes CDR1 SGDLS and CDR2 YYNGEE. The V end was cut by 0 bases, the J end by 5 bases, with 8 bases between. The CDR3 contains 14 residues. The CDR3 DNA follows: TGTGCCAGCAGCGTAGATAGTGGTACCGGGGAGCTGTTTTTT. Translation: CASSVDSGTGELFF. Variable domain in full (rest from reference TRBV9 and TRBJ2-2): DSGVTQTPKHLITATGQRVTLRCSPRSGDLSVYWYQQSLDQGLQFLIQYYNGEERAKGNILERFSAQQFPDLHSELNLSSLELGDSALYFCASSVDSGTGELFFGEGSRLTVL.

J is TRBJ1-1 and V is TRBV5-4; D uncertain. The CDR3 is 13 residues long. V lost 0 bases, J lost 4 bases, and 7 bases lay in between. The V gene's germline CDR1 is SGHNT and CDR2 YYREEE (reference sequence). Here the CDR3 reads CASSLVGSTEAFF. CDR3 DNA sequence: TGTGCCAGCAGCTTGGTCGGGAGCACTGAAGCTTTCTTT.

Concerning this clone: The junction departs from the called germline gene at one end, perhaps through a read error. The chain employs TRBV14 and TRBJ2-1; D might be TRBD2 (5 bases). CDR3 length: 13 residues. Per the germline V gene, CDR1 is SGHDN and CDR2 is FVKESK. The CDR3 DNA sequence: TGTGCCAGCAGCCAAGGAGGGTACAGTGAGCAGTTCTTC. Residues: CASSQGGYSEQFF.